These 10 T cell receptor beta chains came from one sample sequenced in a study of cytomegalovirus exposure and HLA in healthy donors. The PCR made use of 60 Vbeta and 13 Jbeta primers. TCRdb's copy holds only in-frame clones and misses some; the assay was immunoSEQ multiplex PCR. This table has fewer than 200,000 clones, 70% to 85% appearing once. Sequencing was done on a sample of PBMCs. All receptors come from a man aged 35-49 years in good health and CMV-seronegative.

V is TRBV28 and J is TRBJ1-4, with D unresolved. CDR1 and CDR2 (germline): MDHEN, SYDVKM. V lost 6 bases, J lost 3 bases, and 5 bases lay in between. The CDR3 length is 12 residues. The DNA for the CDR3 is TGTGCCAGCAGCTTTCCTAATGAAAAACTGTTTTTT. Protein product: CASSFPNEKLFF. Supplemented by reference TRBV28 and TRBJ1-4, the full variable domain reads DVKVTQSSRYLVKRTGEKVFLECVQDMDHENMFWYRQDPGLGLRLIYFSYDVKMKEKGDIPEGYSVSREKKERFSLILESASTNQTSMYLCASSFPNEKLFFGSGTQLSVL.

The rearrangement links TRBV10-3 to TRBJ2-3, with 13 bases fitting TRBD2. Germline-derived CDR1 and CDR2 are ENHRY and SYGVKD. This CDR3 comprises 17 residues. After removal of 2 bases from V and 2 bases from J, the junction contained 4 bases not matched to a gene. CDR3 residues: CAISETSGRGATDTQYF. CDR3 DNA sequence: TGTGCCATCAGTGAGACTAGCGGGAGGGGGGCCACAGATACGCAGTATTTT.

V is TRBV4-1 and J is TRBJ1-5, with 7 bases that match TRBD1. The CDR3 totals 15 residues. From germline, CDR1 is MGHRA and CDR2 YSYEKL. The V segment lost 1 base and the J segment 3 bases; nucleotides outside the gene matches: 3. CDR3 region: CASSQVDRDNQPQHF. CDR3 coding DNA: TGCGCCAGCAGCCAAGTAGACAGGGACAATCAGCCCCAGCATTTT.

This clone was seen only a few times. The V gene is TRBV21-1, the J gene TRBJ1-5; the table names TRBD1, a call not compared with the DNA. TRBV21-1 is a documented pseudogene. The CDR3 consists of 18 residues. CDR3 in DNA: TGTGCCAGCAGCAAACCGATAGACAGGGATGTGGGTCGTCAGCCCCAGCATTTT. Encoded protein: CASSKPIDRDVGRQPQHF.

CDR3 DNA: TGTGCCAGCAGTGAATCCGAGGGGGAGAGGCGGTACGAGCAGTACTTC. As protein: CASSESEGERRYEQYF. This chain links TRBV25-1 with TRBJ2-7, with D tentatively TRBD1 (6 bases). The V gene lost 1 base and the J gene lost 4 bases, with 17 bases spanning the gap. Germline V gives CDR1 MGHDK, CDR2 SYGVNS. There are 16 residues in the CDR3.

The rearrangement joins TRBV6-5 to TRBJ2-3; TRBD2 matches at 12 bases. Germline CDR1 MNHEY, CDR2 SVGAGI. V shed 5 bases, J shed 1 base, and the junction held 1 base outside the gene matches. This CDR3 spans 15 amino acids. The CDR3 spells CASSGLAGRTDTQYF. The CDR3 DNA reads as TGTGCCAGCAGTGGACTAGCGGGACGCACAGATACGCAGTATTTT.

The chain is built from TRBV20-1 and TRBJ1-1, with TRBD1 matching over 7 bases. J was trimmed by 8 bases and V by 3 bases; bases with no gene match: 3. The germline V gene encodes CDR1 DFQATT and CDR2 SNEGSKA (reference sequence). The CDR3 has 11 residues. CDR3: CSASRTGEAFF. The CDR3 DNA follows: TGCAGTGCTAGTCGGACAGGAGAAGCTTTCTTT.

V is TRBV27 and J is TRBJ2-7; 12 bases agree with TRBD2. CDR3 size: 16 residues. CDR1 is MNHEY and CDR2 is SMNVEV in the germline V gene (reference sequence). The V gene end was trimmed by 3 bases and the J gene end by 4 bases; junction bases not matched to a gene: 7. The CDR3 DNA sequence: TGTGCCAGCAGTTTCCTGGGACTAGCGGGTGGGTACGAGCAGTACTTC. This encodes CASSFLGLAGGYEQYF.

The CDR3 DNA reads as TGTGCCAGCAGCGGAAACCGGGACAGGGGAAATGAGCAGTTCTTC. Encoded protein: CASSGNRDRGNEQFF. The chain has TRBV13 and TRBJ2-1; 10 bases fit TRBD1. Germline loops: CDR1 PRHDT, CDR2 FYEKMQ (reference sequence). V shed 5 bases and J 7 bases; nucleotides not matched to a gene: 8. CDR3 length equals 15 residues.

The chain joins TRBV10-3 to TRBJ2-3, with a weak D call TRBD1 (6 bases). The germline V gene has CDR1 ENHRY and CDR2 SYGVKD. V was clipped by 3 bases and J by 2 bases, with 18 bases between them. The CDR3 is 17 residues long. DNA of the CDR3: TGTGCCATCAGTGAACCGACTACAGGGACAATCACAGATACGCAGTATTTT. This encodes CAISEPTTGTITDTQYF.